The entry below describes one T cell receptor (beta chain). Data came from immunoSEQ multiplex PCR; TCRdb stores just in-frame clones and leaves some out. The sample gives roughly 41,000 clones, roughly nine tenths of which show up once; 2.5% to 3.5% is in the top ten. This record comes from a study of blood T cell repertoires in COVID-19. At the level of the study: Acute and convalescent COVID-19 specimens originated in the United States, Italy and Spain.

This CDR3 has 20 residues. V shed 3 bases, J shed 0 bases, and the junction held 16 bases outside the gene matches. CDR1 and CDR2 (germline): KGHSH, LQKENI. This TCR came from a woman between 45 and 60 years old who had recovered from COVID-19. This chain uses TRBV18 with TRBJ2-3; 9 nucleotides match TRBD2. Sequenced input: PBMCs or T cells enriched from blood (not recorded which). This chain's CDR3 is CASSPKAGLAGYRSTDTQYF. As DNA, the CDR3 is TGTGCCAGCTCACCTAAGGCCGGGCTAGCGGGGTACCGAAGCACAGATACGCAGTATTTT.